This T cell receptor beta chain was recorded in a study of blood T cells in healthy people across ages. General observations from the study: Unknown CMV status may confound age-related changes in expanded clones.

Every donor provided roughly 10 milliliters of peripheral blood. The total RNA that was extracted per sample amounted to at least 5.5 micrograms. Then a second PCR, running roughly 7 to 11 cycles, was carried out with a sample-barcoded 5' primer and a J-beta primer mix. TCRdb reanalysed the 5' RACE reads using MiXCR and keeps one entry per CDR3 protein. The table records around 870,000 distinct CDR3 sequences, around 28% of them present only once. There are many counts of this clonotype. Its cognate antigen is unknown. Between the trimmed V and J ends, which lost 6 bases and 0 bases, there was a span of 11 bases. The CDR3 is made up of 14 amino acids. Germline V CDR1 and CDR2: SGHRS, YFSETQ.

The source of this sequence is an elderly woman in good health. This chain joins TRBV5-1 and TRBJ2-3; a weak D match, TRBD2 (6 bases). Source material: blood. The CDR3 sequence: CASTGGTSTDTQYF. The CDR3, as DNA: TGCGCCAGCACCGGTGGGACTAGCACAGATACGCAGTATTTT.